This paragraph reports one T cell receptor beta chain. As processed by the authors: For nucleated cells, counts were estimated from reference gene primer amplification. Using immunoSEQ multiplex PCR, the repertoire was profiled, and TCRdb retains in-frame clones only, with some absent. D and trimming were read from the DNA, whereas the V and J calls and clone size are those reported in that table. The table includes almost 200,000 clones, roughly nine tenths detected once. This CDR3 spans 15 amino acids. Trimming removed 0 bases from V and 4 bases from J, with 13 bases in between. The germline gives CDR1 SGHRS, CDR2 YFSETQ. The source of the sample is a study of blood T cell repertoires in COVID-19. Study at large: The United States, Italy and Spain were the sources of the acute and convalescent COVID-19 samples. T cells, B-cell-depleted T cells, or PBMCs supplied cDNA or gDNA.

The rearrangement links TRBV5-1 to TRBJ1-2, with D maybe TRBD1 (6 bases). Source material: peripheral blood. The receptor's source is a woman in her 70s with acute or convalescent COVID-19. CDR3 sequence (DNA): TGCGCCAGCAGCTTGGGAGTCGGGGGGCCCTATGGCTACACCTTC. This sequence encodes CASSLGVGGPYGYTF.